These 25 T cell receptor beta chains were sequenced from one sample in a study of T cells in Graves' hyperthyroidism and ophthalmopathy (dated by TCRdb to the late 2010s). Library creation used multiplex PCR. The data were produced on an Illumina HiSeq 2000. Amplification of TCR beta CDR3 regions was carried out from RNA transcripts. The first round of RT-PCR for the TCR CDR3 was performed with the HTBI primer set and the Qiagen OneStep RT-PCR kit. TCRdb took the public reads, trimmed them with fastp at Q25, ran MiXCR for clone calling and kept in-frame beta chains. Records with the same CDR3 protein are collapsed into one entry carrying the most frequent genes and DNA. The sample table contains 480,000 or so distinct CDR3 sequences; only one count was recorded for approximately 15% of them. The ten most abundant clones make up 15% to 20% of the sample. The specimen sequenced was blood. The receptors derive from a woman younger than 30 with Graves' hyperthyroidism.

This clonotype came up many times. CDR3 DNA sequence: TGTGCCAGCAGTCCAGGGGGCGCGGGTCAGCCCCAGCATTTT. Its protein product is CASSPGGAGQPQHF. The chain employs TRBV27 and TRBJ1-5; TRBD1 aligns across 8 bases. The CDR3 covers 14 residues. V dropped 5 bases and J dropped 6; count of bases not matched to a gene: 6. CDR1 is MNHEY, CDR2 SMNVEV, per germline (reference sequence).

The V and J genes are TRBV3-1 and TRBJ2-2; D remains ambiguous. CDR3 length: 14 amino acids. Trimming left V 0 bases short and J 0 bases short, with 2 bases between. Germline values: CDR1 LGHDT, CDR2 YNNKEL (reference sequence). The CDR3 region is CASSQEANTGELFF. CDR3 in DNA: TGTGCCAGCAGCCAAGAGGCGAACACCGGGGAGCTGTTTTTT.

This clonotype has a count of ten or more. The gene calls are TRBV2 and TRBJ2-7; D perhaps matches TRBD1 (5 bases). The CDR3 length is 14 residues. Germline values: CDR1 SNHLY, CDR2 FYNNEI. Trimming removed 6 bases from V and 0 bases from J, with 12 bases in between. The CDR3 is CASSWQGSSYEQYV. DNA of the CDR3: TGTGCCAGCAGCTGGCAGGGTAGCTCCTACGAGCAGTACGTC.

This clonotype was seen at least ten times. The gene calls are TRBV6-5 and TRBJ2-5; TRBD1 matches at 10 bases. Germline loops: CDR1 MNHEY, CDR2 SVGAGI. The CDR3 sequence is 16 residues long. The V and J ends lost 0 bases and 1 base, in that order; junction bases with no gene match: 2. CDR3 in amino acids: CASSYSGQGIQETQYF. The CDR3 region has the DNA TGTGCCAGCAGTTACTCGGGACAGGGGATCCAAGAGACCCAGTACTTC.

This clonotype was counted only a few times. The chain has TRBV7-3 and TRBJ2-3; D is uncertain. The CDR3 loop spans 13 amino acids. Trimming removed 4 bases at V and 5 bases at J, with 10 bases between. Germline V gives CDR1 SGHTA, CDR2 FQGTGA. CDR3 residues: CASSYGLRDTQYF. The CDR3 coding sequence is TGTGCCAGCAGCTACGGCCTTCGAGATACGCAGTATTTT.

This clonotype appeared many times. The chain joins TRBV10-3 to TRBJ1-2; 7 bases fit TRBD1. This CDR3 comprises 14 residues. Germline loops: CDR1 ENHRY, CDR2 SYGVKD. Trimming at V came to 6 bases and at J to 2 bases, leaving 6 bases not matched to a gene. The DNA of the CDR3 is TGTGCCATCAGCGCCGGGACAGCGAACTATGGCTACACCTTC. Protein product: CAISAGTANYGYTF.

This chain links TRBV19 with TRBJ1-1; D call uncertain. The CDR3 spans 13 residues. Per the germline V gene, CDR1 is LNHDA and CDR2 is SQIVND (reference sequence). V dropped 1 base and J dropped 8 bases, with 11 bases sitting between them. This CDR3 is CASSIGRPLEAFF. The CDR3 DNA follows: TGTGCCAGTAGTATAGGACGGCCCCTAGAAGCTTTCTTT. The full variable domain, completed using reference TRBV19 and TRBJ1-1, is DGGITQSPKYLFRKEGQNVTLSCEQNLNHDAMYWYRQDPGQGLRLIYYSQIVNDFQKGDIAEGYSVSREKKESFPLTVTSAQKNPTAFYLCASSIGRPLEAFFGQGTRLTVV.

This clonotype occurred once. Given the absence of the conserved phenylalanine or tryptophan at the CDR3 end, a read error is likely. The CDR3 protein is CASSVGQATEAFL. For the CDR3, the DNA is TGTGCCAGCAGTGTCGGTCAAGCCACTGAAGCTTTCCTT. V is TRBV14 and J is TRBJ1-1; unclear D gene. The CDR3 contains 13 residues. Germline CDR1 and CDR2: SGHDN and FVKESK. V shed 6 bases and J shed 4 bases, with 12 bases lying between them.

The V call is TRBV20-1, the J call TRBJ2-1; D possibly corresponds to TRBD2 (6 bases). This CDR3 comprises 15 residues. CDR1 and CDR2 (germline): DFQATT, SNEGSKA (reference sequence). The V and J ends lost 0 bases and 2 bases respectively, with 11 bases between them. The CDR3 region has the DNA TGCAGTGCTAGAGATCTGGAGGGCCCCTACAATGAGCAGTTCTTC. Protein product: CSARDLEGPYNEQFF.

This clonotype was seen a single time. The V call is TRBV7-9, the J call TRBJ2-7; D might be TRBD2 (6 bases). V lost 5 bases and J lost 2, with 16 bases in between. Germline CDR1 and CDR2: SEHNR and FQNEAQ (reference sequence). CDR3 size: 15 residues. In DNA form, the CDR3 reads TGTGCCAGCAGCGAGGGACTCCAATTGGCCTACGAGCAGTACTTC. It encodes CASSEGLQLAYEQYF.

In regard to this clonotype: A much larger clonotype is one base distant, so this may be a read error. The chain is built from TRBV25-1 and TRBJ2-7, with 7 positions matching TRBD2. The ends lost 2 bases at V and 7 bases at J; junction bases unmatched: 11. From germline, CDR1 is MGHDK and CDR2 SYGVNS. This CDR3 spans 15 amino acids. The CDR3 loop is CASSEAGRLDKEQYF. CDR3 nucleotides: TGTGCCAGCAGTGAAGCCGGGAGGCTTGACAAGGAGCAGTACTTC.

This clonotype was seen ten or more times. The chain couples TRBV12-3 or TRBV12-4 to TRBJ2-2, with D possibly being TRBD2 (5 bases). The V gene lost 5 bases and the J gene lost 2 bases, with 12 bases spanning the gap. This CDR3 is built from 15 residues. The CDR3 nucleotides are TGTGCCAGCAGTGGATCAAGCGGTAACACCGGGGAGCTGTTTTTT. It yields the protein CASSGSSGNTGELFF.

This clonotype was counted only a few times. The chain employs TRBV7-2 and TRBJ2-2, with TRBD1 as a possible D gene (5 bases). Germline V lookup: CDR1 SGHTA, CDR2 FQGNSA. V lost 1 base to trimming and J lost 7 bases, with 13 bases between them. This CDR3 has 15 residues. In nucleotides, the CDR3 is TGTGCCAGCAGCTTAGGACAGCCCAAGGACGGGGAGCTGTTTTTT. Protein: CASSLGQPKDGELFF.

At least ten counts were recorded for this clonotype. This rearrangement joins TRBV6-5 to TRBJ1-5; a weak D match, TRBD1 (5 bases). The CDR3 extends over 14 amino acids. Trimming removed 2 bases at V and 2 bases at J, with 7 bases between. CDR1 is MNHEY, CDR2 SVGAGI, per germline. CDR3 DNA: TGTGCCAGCAGTTACGGCAGGGGCAATCAGCCCCAGCATTTT. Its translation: CASSYGRGNQPQHF.

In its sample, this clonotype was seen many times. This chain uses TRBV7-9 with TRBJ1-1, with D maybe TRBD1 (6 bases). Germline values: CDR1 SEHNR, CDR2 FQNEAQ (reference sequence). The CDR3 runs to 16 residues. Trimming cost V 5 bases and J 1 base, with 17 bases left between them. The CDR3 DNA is TGTGCCAGCAGCCCAAGACAGGAACAGGCGAACACTGAAGCTTTCTTT. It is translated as CASSPRQEQANTEAFF.

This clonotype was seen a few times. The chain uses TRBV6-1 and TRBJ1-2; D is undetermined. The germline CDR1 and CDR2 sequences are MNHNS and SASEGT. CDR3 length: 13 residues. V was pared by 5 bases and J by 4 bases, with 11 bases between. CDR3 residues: CASSLEPSYGYTF. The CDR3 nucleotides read TGTGCCAGCAGTTTAGAGCCCTCCTATGGCTACACCTTC.

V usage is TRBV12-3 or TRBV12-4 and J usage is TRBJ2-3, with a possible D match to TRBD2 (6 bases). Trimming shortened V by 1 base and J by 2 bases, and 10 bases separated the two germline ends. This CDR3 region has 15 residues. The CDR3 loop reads CASSLGVAVTDTQYF. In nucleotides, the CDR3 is TGTGCCAGCAGTTTAGGGGTAGCGGTCACAGATACGCAGTATTTT.

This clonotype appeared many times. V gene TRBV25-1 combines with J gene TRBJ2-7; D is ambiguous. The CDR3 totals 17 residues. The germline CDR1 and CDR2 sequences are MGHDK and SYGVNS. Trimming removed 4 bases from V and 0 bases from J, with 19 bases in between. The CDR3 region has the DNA TGTGCCAGCAGTGGAAACAGAAAGTCCCTGTTCTCCTACGAGCAGTACTTC. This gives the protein CASSGNRKSLFSYEQYF.

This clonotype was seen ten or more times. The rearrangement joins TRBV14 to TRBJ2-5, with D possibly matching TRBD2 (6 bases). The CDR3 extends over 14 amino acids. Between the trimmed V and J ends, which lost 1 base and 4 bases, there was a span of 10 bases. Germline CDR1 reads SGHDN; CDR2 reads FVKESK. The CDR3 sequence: CASSQVGGGETQYF. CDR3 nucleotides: TGTGCCAGCAGCCAAGTCGGGGGTGGAGAGACCCAGTACTTC.

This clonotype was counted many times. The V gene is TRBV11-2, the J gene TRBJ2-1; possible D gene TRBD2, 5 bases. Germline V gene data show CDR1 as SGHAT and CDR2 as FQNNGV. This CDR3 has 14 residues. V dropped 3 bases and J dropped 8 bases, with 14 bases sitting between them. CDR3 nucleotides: TGTGCCAGCAGCTTTCCGGGAATTGTAGATGAGCAGTTCTTC. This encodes CASSFPGIVDEQFF.

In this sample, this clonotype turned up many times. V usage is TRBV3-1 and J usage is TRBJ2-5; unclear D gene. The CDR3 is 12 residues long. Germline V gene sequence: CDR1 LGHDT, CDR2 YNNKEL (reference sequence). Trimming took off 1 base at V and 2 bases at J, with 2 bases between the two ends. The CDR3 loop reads CASSQGQETQYF. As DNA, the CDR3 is TGTGCCAGCAGCCAAGGGCAAGAGACCCAGTACTTC.

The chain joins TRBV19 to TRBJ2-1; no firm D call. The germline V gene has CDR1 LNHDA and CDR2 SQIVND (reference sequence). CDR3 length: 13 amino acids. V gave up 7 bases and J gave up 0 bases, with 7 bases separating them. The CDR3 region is CASKSSSYNEQFF. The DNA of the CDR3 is TGTGCCAGTAAGTCTAGCTCCTACAATGAGCAGTTCTTC.

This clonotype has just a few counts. CDR3 protein: CASSVGTGEGYTF. The CDR3 DNA follows: TGTGCCAGCAGCGTAGGGACCGGCGAGGGCTACACCTTC. The V call is TRBV9, the J call TRBJ1-2, with D uncertain. Germline V CDR1 and CDR2: SGDLS, YYNGEE. V gave up 0 bases and J gave up 8 bases, with 11 bases separating them. This CDR3 has 13 amino acids.

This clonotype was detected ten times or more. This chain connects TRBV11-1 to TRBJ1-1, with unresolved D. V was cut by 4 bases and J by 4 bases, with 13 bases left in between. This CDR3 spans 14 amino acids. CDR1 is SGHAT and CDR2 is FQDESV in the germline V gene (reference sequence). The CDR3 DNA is TGTGCCAGCAGCTACCAGCGGGTTTCCACTGAAGCTTTCTTT. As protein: CASSYQRVSTEAFF.

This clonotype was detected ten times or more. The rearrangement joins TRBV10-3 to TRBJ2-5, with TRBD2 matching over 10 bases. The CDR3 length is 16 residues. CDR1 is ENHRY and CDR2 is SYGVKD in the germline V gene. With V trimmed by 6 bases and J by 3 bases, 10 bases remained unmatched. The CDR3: CAIRGGAGGPEETQYF. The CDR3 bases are TGTGCCATCAGGGGAGGAGCGGGAGGGCCTGAAGAGACCCAGTACTTC.